These 31 T cell receptor beta chains were all obtained from the same sample, sequenced in a study of PD-L1 blockade in urothelial cancer. The protocol was immunoSEQ multiplex PCR, while the TCRdb copy is restricted to in-frame clones and leaves out a portion. The sample includes fewer than 40,000 clones, more than 80% of them seen just once. The sequencing used PBMCs, collected around atezolizumab (anti-PD-L1) treatment. The receptors derive from a man between 65 and 85 years old with urothelial cancer.

The J gene is TRBJ2-3, the V gene TRBV16; 9 bases map to TRBD2. The germline V gene encodes CDR1 KGHSY and CDR2 FQNENV. The CDR3 runs to 15 residues. V lost 1 base to trimming and J lost 4 bases; unmatched junction nucleotides: 3. DNA for the CDR3: TGTGCCAGCAGCCAATTAGCGGGAGTGCCAGATACGCAGTATTTT. Its translation: CASSQLAGVPDTQYF.

J is TRBJ2-7 and V is TRBV28, with D possibly matching TRBD1 (6 bases). Looked up from germline, CDR1 is MDHEN and CDR2 is SYDVKM. The CDR3 spans 12 residues. V lost 8 bases and J lost 3, with 11 bases in between. CDR3 residues: CASGSGDYEQYF. Written as DNA, the CDR3 is TGTGCCAGCGGATCAGGGGACTACGAGCAGTACTTC.

As to this clone: Relative to the germline gene, one junction end is altered; a read error may explain this. V and J are TRBV4-2 and TRBJ2-3; 7 bases line up with TRBD2. Germline-derived CDR1 and CDR2 are LGHNA and YNFKEQ. The CDR3 covers 16 residues. The CDR3 sequence: CASGQVSSGFTDTQYF. CDR3 nucleotide sequence: TGTGCCAGCGGCCAAGTGTCTAGCGGATTCACAGATACGCAGTATTTT.

The sample holds one count of this clone. This chain uses TRBV5-5 with TRBJ2-5; 10 bases are shared with TRBD2. CDR1 and CDR2 (germline): SGHKS, YYEKEE (reference sequence). V lost 4 bases and J lost 0; bases outside the gene matches: 3. CDR3 length: 15 residues. CDR3 nucleotides: TGTGCCAGCAGCATACTAGCGGGGTACCAAGAGACCCAGTACTTC. This translates into CASSILAGYQETQYF.

V is TRBV6-6 and J is TRBJ2-5; 8 bases align to TRBD2. This CDR3 is built from 15 residues. V gave up 6 bases and J gave up 5 bases; unmatched junction bases: 11. Germline CDR1 reads MNHNY; CDR2 reads SVGAGI (reference sequence). This chain's CDR3 is CASRQTGGGLETQYF. CDR3 DNA: TGTGCCAGCAGACAAACCGGGGGGGGGTTGGAGACCCAGTACTTC.

This sequence joins TRBV7-2 and TRBJ1-5, with no clear D. The CDR3 runs 15 residues. Trimming stripped 0 bases from V and 7 bases from J, with 13 bases between. Looked up from germline, CDR1 is SGHTA and CDR2 is FQGNSA. The CDR3 bases are TGTGCCAGCAGCTTAGCAGCGGGTGGGCGGCAGCCCCAGCATTTT. This translates into CASSLAAGGRQPQHF.

The chain recombines TRBV5-4 with TRBJ2-3; TRBD2 matches at 7 bases. The J segment lost 0 bases and the V segment lost 4 bases, leaving 11 bases of the junction unmatched. Germline V gene data show CDR1 as SGHNT and CDR2 as YYREEE (reference sequence). The CDR3 runs 17 residues. The CDR3 spells CASSTGVAGTSTDTQYF. DNA for the CDR3: TGTGCCAGCAGCACCGGCGTAGCGGGCACTAGCACAGATACGCAGTATTTT.

This chain uses TRBV21-1 with TRBJ2-7; the table names TRBD1, a call not compared with the DNA. TRBV21-1 is reported as a pseudogene. This CDR3 spans 15 amino acids. This CDR3 is CASSKVSQDLHEQYF. As DNA, the CDR3 is TGTGCCAGCAGCAAAGTTTCGCAGGATTTGCACGAGCAGTACTTC.

As regards this clone: One end of the junction varies from germline; a read error may be responsible. CDR3 protein: CASSLALGQPYEQYF. Written as DNA, the CDR3 is TGTGCCAGCAGCCTAGCCCTCGGACAGCCCTACGAGCAGTACTTC. The chain joins TRBV7-8 to TRBJ2-7, with D tentatively TRBD1 (6 bases). Germline lookup yields CDR1 SGHVS and CDR2 FQNEAQ. The CDR3 consists of 15 residues.

The chain couples TRBV28 to TRBJ1-2; a possible D gene is TRBD1 (5 bases). The germline gives CDR1 MDHEN, CDR2 SYDVKM. Between the trimmed V and J ends, which lost 4 bases and 5 bases, there was a span of 17 bases. The CDR3 runs 15 residues. This CDR3 is CASSSPSGGIYGYTF. The CDR3 region has the DNA TGTGCCAGCAGTTCACCCTCGGGGGGTATTTATGGCTACACCTTC.

The rearrangement joins TRBV6-1 to TRBJ2-1; D might be TRBD2 (6 bases). V dropped 0 bases and J dropped 0 bases, with 9 bases sitting between them. The CDR3 length is 16 residues. Germline CDR1 reads MNHNS; CDR2 reads SASEGT. The CDR3 DNA sequence: TGTGCCAGCAGTGAAGCAGCCGGGGGCTCCTACAATGAGCAGTTCTTC. It translates to CASSEAAGGSYNEQFF.

The chain carries TRBV27 and TRBJ1-2, with D hard to call. The germline CDR1 and CDR2 sequences are MNHEY and SMNVEV (reference sequence). The V end was cut by 3 bases, the J end by 7 bases, with 18 bases between. The CDR3 is made up of 15 amino acids. CDR3 in amino acids: CASSLGVREGGGYTF. The CDR3 coding sequence is TGTGCCAGCAGTTTGGGAGTGCGGGAGGGCGGTGGCTACACCTTC.

As concerns this clone: Distinct nucleotide sequences in the sample also encode this CDR3. The chain recombines TRBV9 with TRBJ2-1; D unresolved. The CDR3 consists of 13 residues. V was cut by 0 bases and J by 4 bases, with 5 bases left in between. Germline V gene lookup returns CDR1 SGDLS and CDR2 YYNGEE. CDR3 DNA: TGTGCCAGCAGCGTAGGTAGTTACAATGAGCAGTTCTTC. Its translation: CASSVGSYNEQFF.

CDR3 sequence reads: CASGQGGVETQYF. The CDR3 DNA is TGTGCCAGCGGACAGGGAGGTGTAGAGACCCAGTACTTC. V is TRBV2 and J is TRBJ2-5; 8 bases map to TRBD1. V trimming: 8 bases; J trimming: 4 bases; junction bases outside the gene matches: 6. There are 13 residues in the CDR3. Germline assignment: CDR1 SNHLY and CDR2 FYNNEI.

This chain links TRBV29-1 with TRBJ2-3; 7 bases agree with TRBD1. Germline CDR1 SQVTM, CDR2 ANQGSEA. CDR3 length equals 14 residues. With V trimmed by 4 bases and J by 2 bases, 6 bases remained unmatched. CDR3 sequence: CSVGRDRDTDTQYF. For the CDR3, the DNA is TGCAGCGTTGGACGCGACAGGGACACAGATACGCAGTATTTT.

This chain connects TRBV2 to TRBJ2-7; 8 bases match TRBD1. The CDR3 has 16 amino acids. CDR1 is SNHLY, CDR2 FYNNEI, per germline. V trimming: 2 bases; J trimming: 4 bases; junction bases outside the gene matches: 10. Written as DNA, the CDR3 is TGTGCCAGCAGTGAATGGGTCAGGGGGCGCGAGTACGAGCAGTACTTC. It specifies CASSEWVRGREYEQYF.

The chain recombines TRBV2 with TRBJ2-7; D is perhaps TRBD2 (6 bases). The CDR3 spans 17 residues. In germline, CDR1 is SNHLY, CDR2 FYNNEI. V was cut by 1 base and J by 0 bases, with 16 bases left in between. The CDR3 is CASSEVVGGKSSYEQYF. The CDR3 DNA follows: TGTGCCAGCAGTGAAGTGGTTGGGGGGAAGAGCTCCTACGAGCAGTACTTC.

This clone was recorded once. V gene TRBV6-5 combines with J gene TRBJ2-7; TRBD2 aligns across 7 bases. The CDR3 consists of 15 residues. Unmatched junction bases numbered 9, after V lost 1 base and J lost 6 bases. CDR1 and CDR2 from the germline V gene are MNHEY and SVGAGI. Here the CDR3 DNA reads TGTGCCAGCAGTTACTTCGAGGGAGGGCCTGGCGAGCAGTACTTC. The encoded protein is CASSYFEGGPGEQYF.

This CDR3 is CASSLGPAGEQYF. For the CDR3, the DNA is TGTGCCAGCAGCTTAGGGCCCGCGGGCGAGCAGTACTTC. The chain uses TRBV7-9 and TRBJ2-7; D perhaps matches TRBD2 (5 bases). Trimming took 1 base from V and 6 from J, leaving 10 bases between them. The CDR3 sequence is 13 residues long. The germline gives CDR1 SEHNR, CDR2 FQNEAQ (reference sequence).

The chain is built from TRBV5-1 and TRBJ1-2; D is possibly TRBD1 (5 bases). Trimming pared 5 bases from V and 5 bases from J, leaving 16 bases between. The length of the CDR3 is 14 residues. Looked up from germline, CDR1 is SGHRS and CDR2 is YFSETQ. The CDR3 nucleotides are TGCGCCAGCAGGGACACCAGGGCCTTATATGGCTACACCTTC. This encodes CASRDTRALYGYTF.

J is TRBJ1-1 and V is TRBV5-5, with D uncertain. This CDR3 is 12 amino acids long. Germline CDR1 SGHKS, CDR2 YYEKEE (reference sequence). Deletions cut 0 bases from V and 12 bases from J, with 12 bases between. The CDR3 sequence: CASSLEPRLTFF. Written as DNA, the CDR3 is TGTGCCAGCAGCTTGGAGCCCCGCTTGACTTTCTTT.

The J gene is TRBJ2-7, the V gene TRBV6-6; D is perhaps TRBD2 (6 bases). CDR1 MNHNY and CDR2 SVGAGI come from the germline V gene (reference sequence). The CDR3 is 13 amino acids. V shed 4 bases and J shed 2 bases, with 9 bases lying between them. The CDR3 is CASSLSGPYEQYF. DNA of the CDR3: TGTGCCAGCAGTTTGAGCGGGCCCTACGAGCAGTACTTC.

The rearrangement links TRBV4-2 to TRBJ2-3; the match to TRBD2 covers 8 bases. CDR1 and CDR2 (germline): LGHNA, YNFKEQ. The CDR3 has 17 amino acids. After removal of 0 bases from V and 1 base from J, the junction contained 6 bases not matched to a gene. DNA of the CDR3: TGTGCCAGCAGCCAAGATGATAGCGGGATGGGCACAGATACGCAGTATTTT. Amino acids: CASSQDDSGMGTDTQYF.

CDR3: CASTLPLTGELFF. The CDR3 DNA sequence: TGTGCCAGTACTCTTCCTTTGACCGGGGAGCTGTTTTTT. The chain combines TRBV19 with TRBJ2-2; no clear D. Germline V lookup: CDR1 LNHDA, CDR2 SQIVND (reference sequence). The CDR3 is 13 residues long. The V end was cut by 7 bases, the J end by 5 bases, with 11 bases between. The full variable domain, its missing parts supplied by reference TRBV19 and TRBJ2-2, is DGGITQSPKYLFRKEGQNVTLSCEQNLNHDAMYWYRQDPGQGLRLIYYSQIVNDFQKGDIAEGYSVSREKKESFPLTVTSAQKNPTAFYLCASTLPLTGELFFGEGSRLTVL.

The V call is TRBV7-2, the J call TRBJ2-3, with D possibly being TRBD2 (6 bases). The V gene's germline CDR1 is SGHTA and CDR2 FQGNSA. The V gene lost 0 bases and the J gene lost 5 bases, with 12 bases spanning the gap. The CDR3 runs 15 residues. CDR3 nucleotide sequence: TGTGCCAGCAGCTTAGCTAAAGCGCGGGGAGATACGCAGTATTTT. Encoded protein: CASSLAKARGDTQYF.

The chain links TRBV6-1 to TRBJ2-2, with TRBD2 matching over 10 bases. Germline CDR1 MNHNS, CDR2 SASEGT. The CDR3 loop spans 20 amino acids. With 3 bases clipped from V and 1 base from J, the junction kept 14 bases outside the gene matches. The CDR3 sequence: CASSEGASGRGFGNTGELFF. CDR3 sequence (DNA): TGTGCCAGCAGTGAGGGGGCTAGCGGGAGAGGGTTTGGGAACACCGGGGAGCTGTTTTTT.

The J gene is TRBJ2-3, the V gene TRBV15; 7 bases line up with TRBD1. The V segment lost 5 bases and the J segment 3 bases; nucleotides outside the gene matches: 8. Germline V gene data show CDR1 as LNHNV and CDR2 as YYDKDF (reference sequence). This CDR3 spans 15 amino acids. CDR3 region: CATSSLRQGTDTQYF. The CDR3 region has the DNA TGTGCCACCAGCTCCCTACGACAGGGAACAGATACGCAGTATTTT.

The sample holds one count of this clone. This chain joins TRBV5-1 and TRBJ1-1; D not resolved. Germline CDR1 reads SGHRS; CDR2 reads YFSETQ. The ends were cut back, 4 bases at V and 1 base at J, with 11 bases in the middle. CDR3 length: 14 amino acids. CDR3 protein: CASSTDIGNTEAFF. The CDR3 nucleotides are TGCGCCAGCAGCACAGACATTGGGAACACTGAAGCTTTCTTT.

The V and J genes are TRBV27 and TRBJ2-3, with 16 bases aligning to TRBD2. The V and J ends lost 7 bases and 6 bases, in that order; junction bases with no gene match: 10. The germline V gene encodes CDR1 MNHEY and CDR2 SMNVEV (reference sequence). This CDR3 has 17 amino acids. The CDR3 DNA is TGTGCCAGCAACCCCGGGACTAGCGGGAGGGCAGGGGATACGCAGTATTTT. Protein product: CASNPGTSGRAGDTQYF.

This chain links TRBV7-2 with TRBJ2-5; 7 nucleotides match TRBD2. CDR1 is SGHTA, CDR2 FQGNSA, per germline. The CDR3 extends over 15 amino acids. The V and J ends lost 2 bases and 5 bases, in that order; junction bases with no gene match: 8. This chain's CDR3 is CASSLKVGGRETQYF. CDR3 nucleotides: TGTGCCAGCAGCTTAAAAGTGGGAGGGCGGGAGACCCAGTACTTC.

V and J are TRBV10-3 and TRBJ1-5; 11 bases fit TRBD1. Germline V gives CDR1 ENHRY, CDR2 SYGVKD. The length of the CDR3 is 17 residues. The V gene end was trimmed by 0 bases and the J gene end by 7 bases; junction bases not matched to a gene: 8. The CDR3, as DNA: TGTGCCATCAGTGAGTCCCACGGACAGGGGGCACGGCAGCCCCAGCATTTT. It codes for CAISESHGQGARQPQHF.